The 5 T cell receptor beta chains reported below all come from one sample, sequenced in a study of blood T cell repertoires in COVID-19. Produced via immunoSEQ multiplex PCR; TCRdb's table is partial and in-frame only. Here the sample spans approximately 300,000 clones, roughly 87% being singletons. The sample comprised PBMCs or T cells enriched from blood (not recorded which). The receptors derive from a woman aged 25 to 39 who had recovered from COVID-19.

The rearrangement joins TRBV6-5 to TRBJ1-3; tentative D call: TRBD1 (6 bases). Trimming cost V 6 bases and J 4 bases, with 13 bases left between them. CDR3 size: 14 residues. Germline CDR1 and CDR2: MNHEY and SVGAGI. CDR3 sequence: CASRPTGGGNTIYF. The CDR3 DNA follows: TGTGCCAGCAGACCGACAGGTGGGGGAAACACCATATATTTT.

CDR3 DNA sequence: TGCGCCAGCAGCTTGGCTGCAGGGCTCACTGAAGCTTTCTTT. Its translation: CASSLAAGLTEAFF. The chain recombines TRBV5-1 with TRBJ1-1; maybe TRBD1 (5 bases). The CDR3 contains 14 residues. Trimming removed 0 bases at V and 4 bases at J, with 10 bases between. Per germline, CDR1 SGHRS and CDR2 YFSETQ.

The V call is TRBV7-8, the J call TRBJ1-6, with 9 bases fitting TRBD1. The CDR3 is 16 amino acids. Germline loops: CDR1 SGHVS, CDR2 FQNEAQ. J gave up 8 bases and V 5 bases, and 10 bases lay outside the gene matches. The CDR3 reads CASSPGDRVSDSPLHF. The CDR3 DNA reads TGTGCCAGCAGCCCTGGGGACAGGGTTTCTGATTCACCCCTCCACTTT.

The CDR3 protein is CATSREQGPYEQYF. Here the CDR3 DNA reads TGTGCCACCAGCAGAGAGCAGGGGCCCTACGAGCAGTACTTC. The J gene is TRBJ2-7, the V gene TRBV15, with D maybe TRBD1 (6 bases). CDR1 is LNHNV, CDR2 YYDKDF, per germline (reference sequence). V was cut by 0 bases and J by 2 bases, with 8 bases left in between. The CDR3 sequence is 14 residues long.

The V and J genes are TRBV5-1 and TRBJ2-1; 7 bases match TRBD2. CDR1 SGHRS and CDR2 YFSETQ come from the germline V gene. The trim removed 1 base at V and 7 bases at J, leaving 5 bases unmatched. The CDR3 runs 14 residues. CDR3 loop: CASSLWRGWNEQFF. In DNA form, the CDR3 reads TGCGCCAGCAGCTTGTGGCGGGGGTGGAATGAGCAGTTCTTC. The entire variable domain, with the rest obtained from reference TRBV5-1 and TRBJ2-1, is as follows: KAGVTQTPRYLIKTRGQQVTLSCSPISGHRSVSWYQQTPGQGLQFLFEYFSETQRNKGNFPGRFSGRQFSNSRSEMNVSTLELGDSALYLCASSLWRGWNEQFFGPGTRLTVL.